This T cell receptor (beta chain) was observed in a study of T cell repertoires in cytomegalovirus infection. The wider study: Public TCR beta signatures indicated both CMV infection and matching HLA type.

Each CDR3 protein is one row after TCRdb ran MiXCR on the reads. The repertoire includes approximately 500,000 distinct CDR3 sequences, about 15% of them detected once, and roughly a quarter sits in the top ten. V was pared by 6 bases and J by 4 bases, with 15 bases between. Germline CDR1 reads SNHLY; CDR2 reads FYNNEI. This CDR3 has 14 residues. Findings of the study overall: HLA-C-restricted CMV clonotypes gave the most frequent clonotype in two of eight donors.

A note on this clonotype: Its antigen is as yet unknown.

The receptor comes from a human donor in good health (CMV status not recorded). Some clones in this sample may be carry-over from other donors' samples. The material sequenced was CD8+ T cells from PBMCs. The genes are TRBV2 and TRBJ1-1; the D gene is possibly TRBD1 (6 bases). In DNA form, the CDR3 reads TGTGCCAGCAGGGACAGTTCGGGGGGCACTGAAGCTTTCTTT. Its translation is CASRDSSGGTEAFF. The whole variable domain, remainder taken from reference TRBV2 and TRBJ1-1, is EPEVTQTPSHQVTQMGQEVILRCVPISNHLYFYWYRQILGQKVEFLVSFYNNEISEKSEIFDDQFSVERPDGSNFTLKIRSTKLEDSAMYFCASRDSSGGTEAFFGQGTRLTVV.